These 25 T cell receptor beta chains came from one sample sequenced in a study of blood T cell repertoires in COVID-19. Here immunoSEQ multiplex PCR was the method, and the copy in TCRdb shows in-frame clones only, minus some. The sample lists about 46,000 clones; over 70% were seen once. The sample consisted of peripheral blood. These receptor sequences come from a human donor with active COVID-19. The donor label of this sample is uncertain.

V is TRBV2 and J is TRBJ2-4; 10 nucleotides match TRBD2. The CDR3 is 16 amino acids. The V segment lost 3 bases and the J segment 6 bases; nucleotides outside the gene matches: 8. Germline V lookup: CDR1 SNHLY, CDR2 FYNNEI. The chain's CDR3 is CASSESGGAGGNIQYF. CDR3 bases: TGTGCCAGCAGTGAGAGCGGGGGGGCCGGAGGAAACATTCAGTACTTC.

The chain joins TRBV12-3 or TRBV12-4 to TRBJ1-1; 10 nucleotides match TRBD1. The ends lost 5 bases at V and 4 bases at J; junction bases unmatched: 1. This CDR3 has 13 residues. For the CDR3, the DNA is TGTGCCAGCAGTCGGGACAGGGGCACTGAAGCTTTCTTT. Its translation is CASSRDRGTEAFF.

The chain employs TRBV4-3 and TRBJ2-3, with 8 bases identical to TRBD1. The germline V gene encodes CDR1 LGHNA and CDR2 YSLEER. Germline trimming cut 0 bases from V and 6 bases from J; bases unmatched to any gene: 8. The CDR3 length is 16 residues. The CDR3 coding sequence is TGCGCCAGCAGCCAAGAGCTGACAGGGGAAGGCGATACGCAGTATTTT. Translated: CASSQELTGEGDTQYF.

The chain recombines TRBV14 with TRBJ2-5; tentative D call: TRBD1 (6 bases). The length of the CDR3 is 16 residues. Germline V gene sequence: CDR1 SGHDN, CDR2 FVKESK. V was clipped by 4 bases and J by 5 bases, with 20 bases between them. In DNA form, the CDR3 reads TGTGCCAGCAGCCGAACCATACAGGGTGTTCGGGAGACCCAGTACTTC. Its translation is CASSRTIQGVRETQYF.

The rearrangement uses TRBV14 and TRBJ2-2, with D possibly being TRBD2 (6 bases). V lost 4 bases to trimming and J lost 9 bases, with 12 bases between them. The length of the CDR3 is 13 residues. Germline CDR1 is SGHDN and CDR2 is FVKESK. CDR3 region: CASSRGGDRELFF. CDR3 in DNA: TGTGCCAGCAGCCGGGGCGGGGACCGGGAGCTGTTTTTT.

The chain has TRBV18 and TRBJ1-5; 8 nucleotides match TRBD1. The CDR3 loop spans 18 amino acids. V lost 3 bases and J lost 2; bases outside the gene matches: 12. Per germline, CDR1 KGHSH and CDR2 LQKENI. The CDR3 spells CASSPRGQGGGGNQPQHF. Here the CDR3 DNA reads TGTGCCAGCTCACCTCGAGGACAGGGCGGCGGCGGCAATCAGCCCCAGCATTTT.

V gene TRBV24-1 combines with J gene TRBJ2-5; TRBD2 matches at 7 bases. The CDR3 covers 13 residues. Germline V gene sequence: CDR1 KGHDR, CDR2 SFDVKD. The V segment lost 8 bases and the J segment 5 bases; nucleotides outside the gene matches: 7. The CDR3 sequence: CATTGGEWETQYF. CDR3 nucleotide sequence: TGTGCCACCACGGGGGGAGAGTGGGAGACCCAGTACTTC.

CDR3 bases: TGTGCCAGCAGCCATGACAGGGAGGTGCCCTACGAGCAGTACTTC. Its translation: CASSHDREVPYEQYF. The chain has TRBV7-3 and TRBJ2-7; D is possibly TRBD1 (7 bases). The germline V gene encodes CDR1 SGHTA and CDR2 FQGTGA. The V end lost 5 bases, the J end lost 2 bases, and 16 bases lay between the germline ends. The CDR3 covers 15 residues.

The V call is TRBV7-8, the J call TRBJ2-7, with 7 bases that match TRBD2. Germline loops: CDR1 SGHVS, CDR2 FQNEAQ. With V trimmed by 5 bases and J by 6 bases, 4 bases remained unmatched. The CDR3 totals 12 residues. This CDR3 reads CASSGRGGEQYF. The CDR3 DNA follows: TGTGCCAGCAGCGGGAGGGGTGGCGAGCAGTACTTC.

The chain recombines TRBV18 with TRBJ2-1; 16 nucleotides agree with TRBD2. The J segment lost 7 bases and the V segment lost 6 bases, leaving 9 bases of the junction unmatched. Germline CDR1 KGHSH, CDR2 LQKENI. The length of the CDR3 is 17 residues. Written as DNA, the CDR3 is TGTGCCAGCTCGCCCGGGGGACTAGCGGGAGGGCCGAATGAGCAGTTCTTC. Amino acids: CASSPGGLAGGPNEQFF. The full variable domain, rest sourced from reference TRBV18 and TRBJ2-1, is NAGVMQNPRHLVRRRGQEARLRCSPMKGHSHVYWYRQLPEEGLKFMVYLQKENIIDESGMPKERFSAEFPKEGPSILRIQQVVRGDSAAYFCASSPGGLAGGPNEQFFGPGTRLTVL.

This chain links TRBV7-3 with TRBJ2-6; D uncertain. Trimming stripped 5 bases from V and 0 bases from J, with 11 bases between. CDR3 length equals 16 residues. The germline CDR1 and CDR2 sequences are SGHTA and FQGTGA. CDR3 protein: CASSLPYSSGANVLTF. In DNA form, the CDR3 reads TGTGCCAGCAGCCTACCGTACAGCTCTGGGGCCAACGTCCTGACTTTC.

The chain carries TRBV5-4 and TRBJ2-6; 10 bases align to TRBD2. The J segment lost 0 bases and the V segment lost 4 bases, leaving 7 bases of the junction unmatched. The CDR3 is made up of 18 amino acids. Germline CDR1 is SGHNT and CDR2 is YYREEE (reference sequence). The chain's CDR3 is CASSEGTSANSGANVLTF. For the CDR3, the DNA is TGTGCCAGCAGCGAGGGGACTAGCGCTAACTCTGGGGCCAACGTCCTGACTTTC.

This clone appeared a single time. The chain is built from TRBV5-1 and TRBJ1-4; D is undetermined. V lost 6 bases to trimming and J lost 5 bases, with 14 bases between them. This CDR3 has 14 residues. Germline CDR1 SGHRS, CDR2 YFSETQ. CDR3 in amino acids: CASTLEGRNEKLFF. The CDR3 DNA reads as TGCGCCAGCACCCTAGAGGGTCGAAATGAAAAACTGTTTTTT.

The rearrangement links TRBV18 to TRBJ2-7; TRBD1 matches 12 bases. Germline loops: CDR1 KGHSH, CDR2 LQKENI. This CDR3 is built from 17 residues. The trim removed 4 bases at V and 6 bases at J, leaving 13 bases unmatched. The CDR3 DNA follows: TGTGCCAGCTCACTATTAACCTCCGGGACAGGGGGCGTCGAGCAGTACTTC. Protein sequence: CASSLLTSGTGGVEQYF.

The chain recombines TRBV9 with TRBJ1-4; unclear D gene. Germline values: CDR1 SGDLS, CDR2 YYNGEE. Trimming left V 0 bases short and J 0 bases short, with 6 bases between. There are 15 residues in the CDR3. The CDR3 nucleotides are TGTGCCAGCAGCGTAGGGGCAGCAACTAATGAAAAACTGTTTTTT. Translation gives CASSVGAATNEKLFF. Drawing the rest from reference TRBV9 and TRBJ1-4, the complete variable domain is DSGVTQTPKHLITATGQRVTLRCSPRSGDLSVYWYQQSLDQGLQFLIQYYNGEERAKGNILERFSAQQFPDLHSELNLSSLELGDSALYFCASSVGAATNEKLFFGSGTQLSVL.

The rearrangement uses TRBV7-8 and TRBJ2-5, with 7 bases identical to TRBD2. In germline, CDR1 is SGHVS, CDR2 FQNEAQ. The ends lost 7 bases at V and 0 bases at J; junction bases unmatched: 5. This CDR3 region has 14 residues. The CDR3 reads CASTHRGDQETQYF. The CDR3 DNA reads TGTGCCAGCACCCATCGGGGGGACCAAGAGACCCAGTACTTC.

The J gene is TRBJ2-5, the V gene TRBV11-3; D gene ambiguous. V shed 6 bases and J shed 5 bases, with 7 bases lying between them. This CDR3 spans 11 amino acids. Germline CDR1 SGHNT, CDR2 YENEEA. In DNA, the CDR3 is TGTGCCAGCAGTCATGCGGAGACCCAGTACTTC. Protein product: CASSHAETQYF.

The genes are TRBV7-9 and TRBJ1-1; no definite D call. Germline-derived CDR1 and CDR2 are SEHNR and FQNEAQ (reference sequence). V dropped 5 bases and J dropped 5 bases, with 15 bases sitting between them. This CDR3 has 14 amino acids. The CDR3 DNA sequence: TGTGCCAGCAGCGGAAGATGGGAGGTTACTGAAGCTTTCTTT. Amino acids: CASSGRWEVTEAFF.

V usage is TRBV7-9 and J usage is TRBJ1-1; TRBD1 might be the D (6 bases). Trimming left V 1 base short and J 4 bases short, with 13 bases between. The CDR3 is 15 residues long. CDR1 and CDR2 from the germline V gene are SEHNR and FQNEAQ (reference sequence). CDR3 residues: CASSLEQGISTEAFF. The CDR3 DNA follows: TGTGCCAGCAGCTTAGAACAGGGTATATCCACTGAAGCTTTCTTT.

The chain recombines TRBV27 with TRBJ1-3, with TRBD1 matching 10 bases. CDR3 size: 15 residues. Germline values: CDR1 MNHEY, CDR2 SMNVEV (reference sequence). V shed 5 bases and J 7 bases; nucleotides not matched to a gene: 8. CDR3 bases: TGTGCCAGCAGTCGTGGACAGGGGGGCTATAACACCATATATTTT. Residues: CASSRGQGGYNTIYF.

The chain combines TRBV2 with TRBJ2-5; no definite D call. V was cut by 1 base and J by 0 bases, with 3 bases left in between. This CDR3 contains 13 residues. In germline, CDR1 is SNHLY, CDR2 FYNNEI. As DNA, the CDR3 is TGTGCCAGCAGTGAAGTCGACCAAGAGACCCAGTACTTC. Its translation is CASSEVDQETQYF.

V and J are TRBV7-3 and TRBJ1-2; D gene ambiguous. Trimming stripped 1 base from V and 1 base from J, with 7 bases between. The CDR3 spans 14 residues. Germline V gene lookup returns CDR1 SGHTA and CDR2 FQGTGA. CDR3 sequence (DNA): TGTGCCAGCAGCTTAAACGCGGGTAACTATGGCTACACCTTC. It specifies CASSLNAGNYGYTF.

The chain employs TRBV7-2 and TRBJ2-5, with 10 bases identical to TRBD2. Germline V lookup: CDR1 SGHTA, CDR2 FQGNSA. With V trimmed by 4 bases and J by 6 bases, 8 bases remained unmatched. The CDR3 sequence is 15 residues long. The CDR3 protein is CASSWPSGSRQTQYF. The CDR3 DNA sequence: TGTGCCAGCAGCTGGCCTAGCGGGAGTCGCCAGACCCAGTACTTC.

This clone appeared once. The chain has TRBV5-1 and TRBJ2-1, with 9 bases matching TRBD1. The trim removed 8 bases at V and 2 bases at J, leaving 14 bases unmatched. The CDR3 length is 17 residues. CDR1 and CDR2 (germline): SGHRS, YFSETQ. CDR3 loop: CASHSFNRDRAYNEQFF. In DNA form, the CDR3 reads TGCGCCAGTCACTCCTTCAATCGGGACAGGGCCTACAATGAGCAGTTCTTC.

Comment on this clone: This sample includes further DNA sequences coding for the same CDR3. The rearrangement uses TRBV6-1 and TRBJ1-1, with unresolved D. Looked up from germline, CDR1 is MNHNS and CDR2 is SASEGT. There are 12 residues in the CDR3. V was shortened by 3 bases and J by 4 bases, with 6 bases between the two germline ends. The CDR3 DNA follows: TGTGCCAGCAGTGATCGGGTCACTGAAGCTTTCTTT. This sequence encodes CASSDRVTEAFF.